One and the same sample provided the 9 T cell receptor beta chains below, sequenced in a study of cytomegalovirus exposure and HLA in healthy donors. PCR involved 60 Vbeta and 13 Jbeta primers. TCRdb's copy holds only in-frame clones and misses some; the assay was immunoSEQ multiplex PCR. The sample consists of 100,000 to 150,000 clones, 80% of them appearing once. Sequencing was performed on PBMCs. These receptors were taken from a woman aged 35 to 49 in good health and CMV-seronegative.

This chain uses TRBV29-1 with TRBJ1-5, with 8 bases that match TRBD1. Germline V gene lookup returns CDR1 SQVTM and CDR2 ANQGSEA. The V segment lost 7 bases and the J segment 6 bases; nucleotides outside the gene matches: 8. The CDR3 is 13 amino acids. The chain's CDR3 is CSAGQGVGQPQHF. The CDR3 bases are TGCAGCGCTGGACAGGGTGTAGGTCAGCCCCAGCATTTT.

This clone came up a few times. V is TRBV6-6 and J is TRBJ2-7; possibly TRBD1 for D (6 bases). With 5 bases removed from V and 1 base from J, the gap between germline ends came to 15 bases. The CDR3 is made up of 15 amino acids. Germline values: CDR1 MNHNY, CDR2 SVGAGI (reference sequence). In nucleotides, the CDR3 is TGTGCCAGCAGTGTGGGGGCAGAGGGATCCTACGAGCAGTACTTC. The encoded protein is CASSVGAEGSYEQYF.

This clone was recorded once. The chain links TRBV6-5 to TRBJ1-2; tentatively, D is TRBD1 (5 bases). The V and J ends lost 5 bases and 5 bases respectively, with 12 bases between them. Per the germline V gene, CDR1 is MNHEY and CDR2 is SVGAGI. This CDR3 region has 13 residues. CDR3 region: CASSRGGGYGYTF. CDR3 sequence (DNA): TGTGCCAGCAGTCGCGGGGGGGGGTATGGCTACACCTTC.

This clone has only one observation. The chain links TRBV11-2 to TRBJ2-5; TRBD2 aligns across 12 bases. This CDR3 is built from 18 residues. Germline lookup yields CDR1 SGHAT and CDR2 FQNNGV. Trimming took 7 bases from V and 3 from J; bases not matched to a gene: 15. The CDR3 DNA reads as TGTGCCAGCACCAACATCCGCTCCGGACTAGCGGGAAAAGAGACCCAGTACTTC. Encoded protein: CASTNIRSGLAGKETQYF. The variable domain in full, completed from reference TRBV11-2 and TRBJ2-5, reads EAGVAQSPRYKIIEKRQSVAFWCNPISGHATLYWYQQILGQGPKLLIQFQNNGVVDDSQLPKDRFSAERLKGVDSTLKIQPAKLEDSAVYLCASTNIRSGLAGKETQYFGPGTRLLVL.

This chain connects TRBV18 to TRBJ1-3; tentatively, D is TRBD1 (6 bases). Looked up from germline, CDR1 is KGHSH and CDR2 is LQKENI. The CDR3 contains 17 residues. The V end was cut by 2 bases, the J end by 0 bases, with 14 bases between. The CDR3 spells CASSPLQGGNSGNTIYF. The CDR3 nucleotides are TGTGCCAGCTCACCATTACAGGGAGGGAACTCTGGAAACACCATATATTTT.

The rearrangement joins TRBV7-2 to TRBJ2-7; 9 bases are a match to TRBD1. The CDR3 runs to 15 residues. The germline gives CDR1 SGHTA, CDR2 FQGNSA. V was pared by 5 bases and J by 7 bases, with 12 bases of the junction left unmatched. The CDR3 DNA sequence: TGTGCCAGCAGCCCTGGGTGGACAGGGGTTAAGGAGCAGTACTTC. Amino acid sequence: CASSPGWTGVKEQYF.

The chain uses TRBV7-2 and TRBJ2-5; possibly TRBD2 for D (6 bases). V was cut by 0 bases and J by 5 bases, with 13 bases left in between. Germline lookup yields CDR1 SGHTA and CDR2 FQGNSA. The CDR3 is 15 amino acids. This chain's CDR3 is CASSLAGLTTETQYF. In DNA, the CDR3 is TGTGCCAGCAGCTTAGCCGGACTAACGACGGAGACCCAGTACTTC.

CDR3 residues: CASSPLAGANQETQYF. The CDR3, as DNA: TGTGCCAGCAGTCCCCTAGCGGGGGCGAACCAAGAGACCCAGTACTTC. The chain combines TRBV27 with TRBJ2-5, with 10 bases aligning to TRBD2. The CDR3 covers 16 residues. J lost 0 bases, V lost 5 bases, and 6 bases had no gene match. CDR1 is MNHEY and CDR2 is SMNVEV in the germline V gene (reference sequence).

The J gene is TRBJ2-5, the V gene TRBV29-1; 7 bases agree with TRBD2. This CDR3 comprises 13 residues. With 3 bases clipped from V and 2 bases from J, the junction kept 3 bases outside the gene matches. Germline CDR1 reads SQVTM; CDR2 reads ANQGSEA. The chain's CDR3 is CSVDGGKQETQYF. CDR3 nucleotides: TGCAGCGTTGACGGGGGGAAGCAAGAGACCCAGTACTTC.